Below are 25 T cell receptor beta chains sequenced from a single sample in a study of CD8+CD57+ T cells in acquired aplastic anemia. Profiling of TCR beta VDJ combinations and CDR3 sequences used genomic DNA as template. TCRdb itself ran the reads through MiXCR, one entry per CDR3 protein. The profile shows 200,000 to 250,000 distinct CDR3 sequences, roughly 57% of them singletons. The specimen sequenced was sorted CD4+, CD8+, or CD8+CD57+ T cells (not recorded which) from PBMCs. The origin of the receptors is a human donor in good health.

The chain joins TRBV2 to TRBJ2-7; no definite D call. Germline-derived CDR1 and CDR2 are SNHLY and FYNNEI. This CDR3 spans 13 amino acids. Trimming cost V 4 bases and J 4 bases, with 11 bases left between them. In DNA form, the CDR3 reads TGTGCCAGCAGTGTTGAGACAACATACGAGCAGTACTTC. This codes for CASSVETTYEQYF.

This chain connects TRBV19 to TRBJ2-7; no definite D call. CDR1 is LNHDA and CDR2 is SQIVND in the germline V gene (reference sequence). The CDR3 is made up of 13 amino acids. Deletions cut 1 base from V and 5 bases from J, with 9 bases between. In nucleotides, the CDR3 is TGTGCCAGTAGTATAGGGAGTAGAAACGAGCAGTACTTC. Translated: CASSIGSRNEQYF. The entire variable domain, with the rest obtained from reference TRBV19 and TRBJ2-7, is as follows: DGGITQSPKYLFRKEGQNVTLSCEQNLNHDAMYWYRQDPGQGLRLIYYSQIVNDFQKGDIAEGYSVSREKKESFPLTVTSAQKNPTAFYLCASSIGSRNEQYFGPGTRLTVT.

The chain uses TRBV5-1 and TRBJ2-7, with D possibly TRBD2 on 6 matching bases. The ends were cut back, 1 base at V and 3 bases at J, with 14 bases in the middle. Germline CDR1 is SGHRS and CDR2 is YFSETQ. The CDR3 runs 15 residues. The DNA for the CDR3 is TGCGCCAGCAGCTTGAGGTCTAGCGCCAGCTACGAGCAGTACTTC. This translates into CASSLRSSASYEQYF.

This clonotype was recorded at least ten times. The chain joins TRBV7-9 to TRBJ2-1; no clear D. The CDR3 is made up of 12 amino acids. With 0 bases removed from V and 6 bases from J, the gap between germline ends came to 3 bases. Germline-derived CDR1 and CDR2 are SEHNR and FQNEAQ (reference sequence). The CDR3 bases are TGTGCCAGCAGCTTAGCCCTCAATGAGCAGTTCTTC. It specifies CASSLALNEQFF.

This rearrangement joins TRBV19 to TRBJ2-2, with unresolved D. V lost 0 bases to trimming and J lost 5 bases, with 4 bases between them. This CDR3 has 13 amino acids. Germline V gene data show CDR1 as LNHDA and CDR2 as SQIVND (reference sequence). CDR3 DNA sequence: TGTGCCAGTAGTATAGATAGAACCGGGGAGCTGTTTTTT. Translation gives CASSIDRTGELFF.

J is TRBJ2-3 and V is TRBV9; 7 bases align to TRBD2. The CDR3 sequence is 15 residues long. Germline values: CDR1 SGDLS, CDR2 YYNGEE. The J segment lost 2 bases and the V segment lost 2 bases, leaving 5 bases of the junction unmatched. CDR3 loop: CASSVGGVDTDTQYF. DNA for the CDR3: TGTGCCAGCAGCGTGGGGGGGGTAGACACAGATACGCAGTATTTT.

The chain carries TRBV7-2 and TRBJ2-1, with 8 bases lining up with TRBD2. This CDR3 spans 15 amino acids. CDR1 is SGHTA and CDR2 is FQGNSA in the germline V gene. With V trimmed by 6 bases and J by 7 bases, 11 bases remained unmatched. The CDR3 protein is CASSLSGRRGNEQFF. CDR3 sequence (DNA): TGTGCCAGCAGTTTAAGCGGGAGACGAGGGAATGAGCAGTTCTTC.

This rearrangement joins TRBV19 to TRBJ1-5; D is perhaps TRBD1 (5 bases). V was pared by 8 bases and J by 1 base, with 15 bases between. The germline CDR1 and CDR2 sequences are LNHDA and SQIVND (reference sequence). CDR3 length: 15 amino acids. Here the CDR3 reads CASERARDSNQPQHF. The CDR3 region has the DNA TGTGCCAGTGAACGTGCACGGGACAGCAATCAGCCCCAGCATTTT.

This chain joins TRBV6-5 and TRBJ2-2; 10 bases are shared with TRBD2. Germline CDR1 reads MNHEY; CDR2 reads SVGAGI. CDR3 size: 19 residues. The junction had 9 bases not matched to a gene; V was cut back by 2 bases and J by 0 bases. CDR3: CASSYRIAGGAANTGELFF. The CDR3, as DNA: TGTGCCAGCAGTTACAGGATAGCGGGAGGAGCCGCGAACACCGGGGAGCTGTTTTTT.

The chain joins TRBV20-1 to TRBJ1-3, with unresolved D. CDR1 and CDR2 from the germline V gene are DFQATT and SNEGSKA (reference sequence). Trimming cost V 5 bases and J 4 bases, with 6 bases left between them. The CDR3 sequence is 11 residues long. The chain's CDR3 is CSAPVGNTIYF. CDR3 coding DNA: TGCAGTGCTCCCGTCGGAAACACCATATATTTT.

This clonotype was seen a handful of times. The chain links TRBV19 to TRBJ2-1; 12 bases fit TRBD2. CDR1 and CDR2 (germline): LNHDA, SQIVND (reference sequence). CDR3 size: 17 residues. With 10 bases clipped from V and 6 bases from J, the junction kept 16 bases outside the gene matches. The CDR3 reads CATSSGRASGGGNEQFF. The CDR3 DNA sequence: TGTGCCACCTCTAGCGGGAGGGCGTCTGGGGGTGGCAATGAGCAGTTCTTC.

This clonotype was detected only a few times. The rearrangement joins TRBV7-6 to TRBJ1-6; 9 bases match TRBD1. Germline V CDR1 and CDR2: SGHVS, FNYEAQ. V gave up 5 bases and J gave up 7 bases; unmatched junction bases: 6. The CDR3 length is 15 residues. In nucleotides, the CDR3 is TGTGCCAGCAGCCCACAGGGGGCGGGGAATTCACCCCTCCACTTT. It is translated as CASSPQGAGNSPLHF.

In its sample, this clonotype was seen once. The J gene is TRBJ2-1, the V gene TRBV20-1; D is possibly TRBD2 (7 bases). Trimming left V 0 bases short and J 8 bases short, with 11 bases between. Germline loops: CDR1 DFQATT, CDR2 SNEGSKA (reference sequence). CDR3 length: 13 residues. CDR3: CSARDRGGHEQFF. CDR3 DNA sequence: TGCAGTGCTAGAGATCGCGGGGGCCATGAGCAGTTCTTC.

Details on this clonotype: This clone may be a read error of a much larger clone one base away. The chain recombines TRBV5-4 with TRBJ2-7, with 13 positions matching TRBD2. V gave up 0 bases and J gave up 7 bases; unmatched junction bases: 4. The V gene's germline CDR1 is SGHNT and CDR2 YYREEE (reference sequence). This CDR3 has 15 residues. The CDR3, as DNA: TGTGCCAGCAGCTTGGGACTAGCGGGGGGCAATGAGCAGTACTTC. Its translation is CASSLGLAGGNEQYF. Full variable domain (outside the CDR3, taken from reference TRBV5-4 and TRBJ2-7): ETGVTQSPTHLIKTRGQQVTLRCSSQSGHNTVSWYQQALGQGPQFIFQYYREEENGRGNFPPRFSGLQFPNYSSELNVNALELDDSALYLCASSLGLAGGNEQYFGPGTRLTVT.

This chain uses TRBV7-9 with TRBJ2-2; TRBD1 agrees at 8 bases. The germline V gene encodes CDR1 SEHNR and CDR2 FQNEAQ (reference sequence). The CDR3 sequence is 18 residues long. J was trimmed by 0 bases and V by 5 bases; bases with no gene match: 11. The DNA for the CDR3 is TGTGCCAGCAGCCCCACCTTAACACAGGGGGCGAACACCGGGGAGCTGTTTTTT. Protein: CASSPTLTQGANTGELFF.

DNA of the CDR3: TGCGCCCGGGAACGGGACAGCTCCTATCAGCCCCAGCATTTT. This codes for CARERDSSYQPQHF. The chain has TRBV10-1 and TRBJ1-5; 7 nucleotides align to TRBD1. Per germline, CDR1 WNHNN and CDR2 SYGVQD (reference sequence). The CDR3 loop spans 14 amino acids. V dropped 11 bases and J dropped 5; count of bases not matched to a gene: 12.

The table lists this clonotype with many counts. V and J are TRBV19 and TRBJ2-1; D remains unclear. CDR1 and CDR2 (germline): LNHDA, SQIVND (reference sequence). Trimming pared 7 bases from V and 1 base from J, leaving 14 bases between. The CDR3 has 15 residues. CDR3 protein: CASTFEAVSYNEQFF. CDR3 sequence (DNA): TGTGCCAGTACGTTCGAAGCCGTATCCTACAATGAGCAGTTCTTC.

This chain joins TRBV7-6 and TRBJ2-5; 10 nucleotides align to TRBD1. Germline loops: CDR1 SGHVS, CDR2 FNYEAQ. There are 15 residues in the CDR3. The trim removed 5 bases at V and 4 bases at J, leaving 7 bases unmatched. The CDR3 DNA reads TGTGCCAGCAGCGCAGACAGGGGGCAAGGAGAGACCCAGTACTTC. As protein: CASSADRGQGETQYF.

This chain connects TRBV19 to TRBJ1-5; D gene unclear. Germline V gene lookup returns CDR1 LNHDA and CDR2 SQIVND (reference sequence). This CDR3 region has 12 residues. V lost 9 bases, J lost 2 bases, and 8 bases lay in between. The chain's CDR3 is CASHAGNQPQHF. In DNA form, the CDR3 reads TGTGCCAGCCACGCAGGCAATCAGCCCCAGCATTTT.

The chain is built from TRBV10-3 and TRBJ2-1, with TRBD1 matching 7 bases. J lost 3 bases, V lost 10 bases, and 12 bases had no gene match. CDR1 and CDR2 from the germline V gene are ENHRY and SYGVKD. This CDR3 is 15 amino acids long. CDR3 loop: CASPHRGPNYNEQFF. CDR3 nucleotide sequence: TGTGCCAGTCCCCACAGGGGTCCCAACTACAATGAGCAGTTCTTC.

The V call is TRBV2, the J call TRBJ2-1, with 8 bases aligning to TRBD2. With V trimmed by 5 bases and J by 9 bases, 18 bases remained unmatched. CDR3 length: 17 amino acids. Germline V gives CDR1 SNHLY, CDR2 FYNNEI. CDR3 loop: CASSPGVRAGGAGEQFF. The CDR3 coding sequence is TGTGCCAGCAGTCCCGGGGTGAGGGCCGGGGGGGCGGGTGAGCAGTTCTTC.

The V and J genes are TRBV9 and TRBJ2-1, with no clear D. The CDR3 sequence is 13 residues long. Germline V lookup: CDR1 SGDLS, CDR2 YYNGEE. The V end lost 4 bases, the J end lost 5 bases, and 10 bases lay between the germline ends. The CDR3 protein is CASSLRTNNEQFF. DNA for the CDR3: TGTGCCAGCAGCCTTCGGACCAACAATGAGCAGTTCTTC.

This clonotype was picked up one time. V is TRBV25-1 and J is TRBJ2-7; weak D call: TRBD1 (6 bases). The germline V gene encodes CDR1 MGHDK and CDR2 SYGVNS. V lost 2 bases and J 1 base, leaving 12 bases between the germline ends. This CDR3 contains 15 residues. The CDR3 region has the DNA TGTGCCAGCAGTGAACGGCAGGGGCCTTCCTACGAGCAGTACTTC. Protein sequence: CASSERQGPSYEQYF.

The chain joins TRBV20-1 to TRBJ1-2; D is perhaps TRBD1 (6 bases). CDR1 is DFQATT, CDR2 SNEGSKA, per germline (reference sequence). The CDR3 consists of 13 residues. Trimming took off 2 bases at V and 8 bases at J, with 15 bases between the two ends. CDR3 nucleotides: TGCAGTGCTAGACACAGGGAAGAGGGAGGCTACACCTTC. This translates into CSARHREEGGYTF.

This chain uses TRBV4-2 with TRBJ2-7; D is possibly TRBD2 (6 bases). V dropped 3 bases and J dropped 0 bases, with 9 bases sitting between them. The germline V gene encodes CDR1 LGHNA and CDR2 YNFKEQ. The CDR3 runs 14 residues. The CDR3 loop is CASSQPGSSYEQYF. The CDR3 coding sequence is TGTGCCAGCAGCCAGCCCGGGAGCTCCTACGAGCAGTACTTC.